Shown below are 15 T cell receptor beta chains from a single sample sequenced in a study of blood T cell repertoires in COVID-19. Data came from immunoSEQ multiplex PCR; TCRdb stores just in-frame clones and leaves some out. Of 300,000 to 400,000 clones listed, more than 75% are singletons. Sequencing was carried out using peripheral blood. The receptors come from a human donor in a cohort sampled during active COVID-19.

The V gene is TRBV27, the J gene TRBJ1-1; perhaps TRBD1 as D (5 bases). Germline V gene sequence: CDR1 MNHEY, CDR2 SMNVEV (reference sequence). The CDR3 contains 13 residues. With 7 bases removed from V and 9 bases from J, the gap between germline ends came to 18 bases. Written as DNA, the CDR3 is TGTGCCAGCAAACTTCGGCTGGGGGGAAAAGCTTTCTTT. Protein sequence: CASKLRLGGKAFF.

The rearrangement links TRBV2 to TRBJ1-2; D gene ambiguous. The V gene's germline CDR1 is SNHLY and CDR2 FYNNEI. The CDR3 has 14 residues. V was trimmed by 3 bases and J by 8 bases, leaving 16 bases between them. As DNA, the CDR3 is TGTGCCAGCAGTGAGGCCGATCTTATACGAGGCTACACCTTC. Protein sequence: CASSEADLIRGYTF.

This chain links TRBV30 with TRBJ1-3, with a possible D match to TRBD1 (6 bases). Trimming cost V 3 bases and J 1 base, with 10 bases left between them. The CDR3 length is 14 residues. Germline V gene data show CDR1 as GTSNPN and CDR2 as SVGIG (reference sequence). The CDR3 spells CAWRIRGSGNTIYF. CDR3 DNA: TGTGCCTGGAGAATCAGGGGTTCTGGAAACACCATATATTTT.

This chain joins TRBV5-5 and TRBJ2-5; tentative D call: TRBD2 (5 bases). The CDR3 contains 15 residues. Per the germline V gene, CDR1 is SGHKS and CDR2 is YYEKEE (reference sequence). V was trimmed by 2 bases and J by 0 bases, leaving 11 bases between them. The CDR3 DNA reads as TGTGCCAGCAGCTTTGGGGAGTCCGACCAAGAGACCCAGTACTTC. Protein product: CASSFGESDQETQYF.

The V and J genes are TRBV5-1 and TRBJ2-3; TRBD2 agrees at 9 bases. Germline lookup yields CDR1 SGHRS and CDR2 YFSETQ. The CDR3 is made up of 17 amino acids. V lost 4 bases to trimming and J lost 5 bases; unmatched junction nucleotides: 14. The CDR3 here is CASSPGVAGAGGDTQYF. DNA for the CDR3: TGCGCCAGCAGCCCAGGGGTAGCGGGAGCGGGGGGAGATACGCAGTATTTT.

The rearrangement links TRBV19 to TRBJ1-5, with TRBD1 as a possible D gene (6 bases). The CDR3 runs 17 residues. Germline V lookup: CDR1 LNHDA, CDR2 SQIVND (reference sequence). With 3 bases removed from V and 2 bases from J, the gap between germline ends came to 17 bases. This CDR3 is CASSIPLQRQGNQPQHF. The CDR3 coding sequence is TGTGCCAGTAGTATCCCCCTCCAGAGACAGGGCAATCAGCCCCAGCATTTT. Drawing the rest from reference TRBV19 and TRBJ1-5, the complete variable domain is DGGITQSPKYLFRKEGQNVTLSCEQNLNHDAMYWYRQDPGQGLRLIYYSQIVNDFQKGDIAEGYSVSREKKESFPLTVTSAQKNPTAFYLCASSIPLQRQGNQPQHFGDGTRLSIL.

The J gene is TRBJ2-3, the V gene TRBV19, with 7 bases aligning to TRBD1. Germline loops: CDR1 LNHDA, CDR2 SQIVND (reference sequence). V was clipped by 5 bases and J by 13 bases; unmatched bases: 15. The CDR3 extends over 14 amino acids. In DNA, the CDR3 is TGTGCCAGTAGTTTCCGGGACAGCTTGATTATCGAGTATTTT. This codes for CASSFRDSLIIEYF.

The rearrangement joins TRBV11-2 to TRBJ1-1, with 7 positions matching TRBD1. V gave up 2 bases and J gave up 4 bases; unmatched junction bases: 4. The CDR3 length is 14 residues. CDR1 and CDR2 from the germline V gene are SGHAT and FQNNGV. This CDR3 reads CASSLISGGTEAFF. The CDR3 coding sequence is TGTGCCAGCAGCTTAATTTCAGGGGGCACTGAAGCTTTCTTT.

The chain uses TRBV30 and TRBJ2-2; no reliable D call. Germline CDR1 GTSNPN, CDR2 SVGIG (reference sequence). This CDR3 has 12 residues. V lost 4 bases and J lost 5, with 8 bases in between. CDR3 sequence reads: CAWTHITGELFF. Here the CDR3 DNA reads TGTGCCTGGACCCACATAACCGGGGAGCTGTTTTTT.

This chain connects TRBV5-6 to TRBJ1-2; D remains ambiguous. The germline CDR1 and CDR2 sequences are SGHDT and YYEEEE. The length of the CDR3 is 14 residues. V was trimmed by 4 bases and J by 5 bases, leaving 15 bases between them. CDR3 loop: CASSLIAGWYGYTF. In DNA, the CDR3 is TGTGCCAGCAGCCTGATCGCAGGTTGGTATGGCTACACCTTC. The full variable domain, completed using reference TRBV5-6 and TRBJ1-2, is DAGVTQSPTHLIKTRGQQVTLRCSPKSGHDTVSWYQQALGQGPQFIFQYYEEEERQRGNFPDRFSGHQFPNYSSELNVNALLLGDSALYLCASSLIAGWYGYTFGSGTRLTVV.

CDR3 sequence (DNA): TGTGCCAGCAGCCTCTCCCTAGGCGGTAAGACCTACAATGAGCAGTTCTTC. Translation: CASSLSLGGKTYNEQFF. The chain is built from TRBV11-2 and TRBJ2-1; D is ambiguous. Trimming shortened V by 5 bases and J by 2 bases, and 19 bases separated the two germline ends. Germline lookup yields CDR1 SGHAT and CDR2 FQNNGV. There are 17 residues in the CDR3. Supplemented by reference TRBV11-2 and TRBJ2-1, the full variable domain reads EAGVAQSPRYKIIEKRQSVAFWCNPISGHATLYWYQQILGQGPKLLIQFQNNGVVDDSQLPKDRFSAERLKGVDSTLKIQPAKLEDSAVYLCASSLSLGGKTYNEQFFGPGTRLTVL.

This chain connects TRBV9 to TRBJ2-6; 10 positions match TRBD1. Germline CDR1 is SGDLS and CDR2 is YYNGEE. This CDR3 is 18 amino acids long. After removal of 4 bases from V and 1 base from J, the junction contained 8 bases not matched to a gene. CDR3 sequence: CASSSRDRGRSGANVLTF. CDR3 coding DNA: TGTGCCAGCAGCTCTCGGGACAGGGGCAGATCTGGGGCCAACGTCCTGACTTTC.

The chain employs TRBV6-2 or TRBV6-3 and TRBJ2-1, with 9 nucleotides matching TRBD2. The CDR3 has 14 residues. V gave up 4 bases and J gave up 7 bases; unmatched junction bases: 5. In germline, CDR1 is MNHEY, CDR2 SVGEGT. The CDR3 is CASSFSGSPNEQFF. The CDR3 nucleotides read TGTGCCAGCAGTTTTAGCGGGAGCCCTAATGAGCAGTTCTTC.

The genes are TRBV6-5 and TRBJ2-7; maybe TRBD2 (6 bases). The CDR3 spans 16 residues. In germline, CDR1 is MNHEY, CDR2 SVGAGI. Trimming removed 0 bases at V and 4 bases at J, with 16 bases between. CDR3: CASSYSRALRGYEQYF. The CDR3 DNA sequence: TGTGCCAGCAGTTACTCGCGGGCCCTGCGGGGATACGAGCAGTACTTC.

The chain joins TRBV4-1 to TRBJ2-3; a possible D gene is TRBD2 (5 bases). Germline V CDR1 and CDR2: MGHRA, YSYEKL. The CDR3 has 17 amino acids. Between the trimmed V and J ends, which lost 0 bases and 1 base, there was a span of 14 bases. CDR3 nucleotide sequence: TGCGCCAGCAGCCAAGATCCCCTGGAGGCACGCACAGATACGCAGTATTTT. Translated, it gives CASSQDPLEARTDTQYF.